This TCR beta chain was identified during a study of blood T cell repertoires in COVID-19. The repertoire was sequenced with immunoSEQ multiplex PCR; TCRdb's copy has only in-frame clones and lacks some. Counted here are fewer than 300,000 clones, 80% to 95% occurring once; the ten biggest clones make up about 2%. CDR1 LNHDA and CDR2 SQIVND come from the germline V gene (reference sequence). V lost 2 bases and J lost 4, with 8 bases in between. The CDR3 extends over 13 amino acids. Of note for this clone: The identical CDR3 is also encoded by other nucleotide sequences in the sample.

The material sequenced was peripheral blood. The chain joins TRBV19 to TRBJ1-1; D might be TRBD1 (5 bases). This receptor was obtained from a woman in her 30s with COVID-19, enrolled during active disease. The CDR3 nucleotides are TGTGCCAGTAGTATAAGGGGCAGCACTGAAGCTTTCTTT. Protein sequence: CASSIRGSTEAFF.